A selection of T cell receptor beta chains follows, all from one sample in a study of neurological immune-mediated disorders. TCRdb reanalysed the 5' RACE reads using MiXCR and keeps one entry per CDR3 protein. The sample consists of 49,000 or so distinct CDR3 sequences, around 4.3% of them appearing once. Sequences were obtained from PBMCs. The receptors come from a woman in her sixties with multiple sclerosis. Each CDR3 is given with its conserved first and last residue. D genes are given only for firm matches. Clone size is given for some rows only: seen once, a few or many times, or a class if the clone is expanded.

J gene	D gene	clone size	V gene	CDR3 DNA	CDR3 protein
TRBJ1-2	TRBD1	many	TRBV29-1	TGCAGCGTCCCGGGACAGGGACATTATGGCTACACCTTC	CSVPGQGHYGYTF
TRBJ2-5	.	few	TRBV7-2	TGTGCCAGCAGCCCCAACGGACGGAACCAAGAGACCCAGTACTTC	CASSPNGRNQETQYF
TRBJ2-2	.	few	TRBV20-1	TGCAGTGCTAGCGGGCTACACACCGGGGAGCTGTTTTTT	CSASGLHTGELFF
TRBJ2-1	.	.	TRBV5-1	TGCGCCAGCAGCTTGTCGCCCAATGAGCAGTTCTTC	CASSLSPNEQFF
TRBJ1-1	TRBD1	.	TRBV18	TGTGCCAGCTCACAAACAGGGGCTTCGGGCACTGAAGCTTTCTTT	CASSQTGASGTEAFF
TRBJ2-1	.	many	TRBV10-2	TGCGCCAGCAGCCGGGTCTTCAATGAGCAGTTCTTC	CASSRVFNEQFF
TRBJ1-1	.	many	TRBV14	TGTGCCAGCAGCCCCCTTGGGGGGCTCGGGGACACTGAAGCTTTCTTT	CASSPLGGLGDTEAFF
TRBJ2-7	.	many	TRBV7-2	TGTGCCAGCAGCTTAGGTTCCTGGACCTACGAGCAGTACTTC	CASSLGSWTYEQYF
TRBJ1-1	TRBD1	many	TRBV5-1	TGCGCCAGCAGCTCACAGGGGTTGAACACTGAAGCTTTCTTT	CASSSQGLNTEAFF
TRBJ1-2	.	many	TRBV20-1	TGCAGTGCTAGCCGGGATGGCTACACCTTC	CSASRDGYTF
TRBJ1-6	.	many	TRBV6-6	TGTGCCAGCAGTTACGTACAGGATATCCTCCACTTT	CASSYVQDILHF
TRBJ1-3	.	many	TRBV7-2	TGTGCCAGCAGCTTTTTGGGGACCTCTGGAAACACCATATATTTT	CASSFLGTSGNTIYF
TRBJ1-1	.	many	TRBV20-1	TGCAGTGCCCCCATGGCAAACAGAAGGAACACTGAAGCTTTCTTT	CSAPMANRRNTEAFF
TRBJ2-3	TRBD2	many	TRBV20-1	TGCAGTGCTTCAAGCGGGAGTGGCACAGATACGCAGTATTTT	CSASSGSGTDTQYF
TRBJ1-2	.	many	TRBV5-1	TGCGCCAGCAGGTCAGATGATGGCTACACCTTC	CASRSDDGYTF
TRBJ1-5	.	few	TRBV9	TGTGCCAGCAGCGTAGGGAACCGTTATCAGCCCCAGAATTTT	CASSVGNRYQPQNF
TRBJ2-7	.	many	TRBV10-3	TGTGCCATCAGTGGGGCCTCGGGAGTGGGCGAGCAGTACTTC	CAISGASGVGEQYF
TRBJ1-1	.	once	TRBV18	TGTGCCAGCTCTGTCAGGGGAGACACTGAAGCTTTCTTT	CASSVRGDTEAFF
TRBJ2-3	.	many	TRBV20-1	TGCAGTGCTAGGGGGGTTTCGGGACTTTCAGATACGCAGTATTTT	CSARGVSGLSDTQYF
TRBJ1-5	TRBD1	.	TRBV20-1	TGCAGTGCCCGACGGACAGGGGATGACGCGCCCCAGCATTTT	CSARRTGDDAPQHF
TRBJ2-7	.	many	TRBV5-1	TGCGCCAGCAGCCCAGGACAGCCTTCGTACGAGCAGTACTTC	CASSPGQPSYEQYF
TRBJ2-7	TRBD1	few	TRBV5-1	TGCGCCAGCAGCTTAGGGACAGGTTATAACGAGCAGTACTTC	CASSLGTGYNEQYF
TRBJ2-2	TRBD1	few	TRBV7-2	TGTGCCAGCAGCTTAGTAACAGGGGGACGTGGGGAGCTGTTTTTT	CASSLVTGGRGELFF
TRBJ2-3	.	.	TRBV7-2	TGTGCCAGCAGCTTAGTCGGGTGGGGGCAGTATTTT	CASSLVGWGQYF
TRBJ1-5	.	.	TRBV20-1	TGCAGTGCGCACGACGGAGGGGGTGAGAATCAGCCCCAGCATTTT	CSAHDGGGENQPQHF
TRBJ2-7	TRBD1	many	TRBV3-1	TGTGCCAGCAGCCAATTCTTGGGGACAGGGGGAGACGAGCAGTACTTC	CASSQFLGTGGDEQYF
TRBJ2-1	TRBD2	many	TRBV12-3/TRBV12-4	TGTGCCAGCAGCCTCACGGCTACTAGCGACAATGAGCAGTTCTTC	CASSLTATSDNEQFF
TRBJ2-4	.	many	TRBV10-3	TGTGCCATCAGTGAGACCACTGGGGGCATTCAGTACTTC	CAISETTGGIQYF
TRBJ2-3	.	few	TRBV5-1	TGCGCCAGCAGCTTGGAACTAGAAGATACGCAGTATTTT	CASSLELEDTQYF
TRBJ1-2	TRBD1	many	TRBV10-3	TGTGCCACCGATGGGACAGGAGTAAACTATGGCTACACCTTC	CATDGTGVNYGYTF
TRBJ1-1	.	many	TRBV7-2	TGTGCCAGCAGCTTAAGTCGGTGGAGCTCTGAAGCTTTCTTT	CASSLSRWSSEAFF
TRBJ1-4	TRBD1	many	TRBV20-1	TGCAGTGCTACCTTGGACAGGCGGCGTGAAAAACTGTTTTTT	CSATLDRRREKLFF
TRBJ2-3	.	.	TRBV12-3/TRBV12-4	TGTGCCAGCAGTTTAATCCTGGATACGCAGTATTTT	CASSLILDTQYF
TRBJ2-3	.	many	TRBV7-8	TGTGCCAGCAGCTTAATGCGGGTGTCTGGGACAGATACGCAGTATTTT	CASSLMRVSGTDTQYF
TRBJ2-1	TRBD2	few	TRBV20-1	TGCAGTGCTAGTTGGCTAGCGGGGGTCTATGAGCAGTTCTTC	CSASWLAGVYEQFF
TRBJ2-5	.	many	TRBV3-1	TGTGCCAGCAGCCAAGAAGGCGAGACCCAGTACTTC	CASSQEGETQYF
TRBJ2-1	.	many	TRBV20-1	TGCAGTGCTAGATCCCGGGACCAGTACGATGAGCAGTTCTTC	CSARSRDQYDEQFF
TRBJ1-1	.	few	TRBV9	TGTGTCAGCAGCGTACGAGGGGACACTGAAGCTTTCTTT	CVSSVRGDTEAFF
TRBJ1-4	.	many	TRBV11-2	TGTGCCAGCAGCTCTCCAAATGAAAAACTGTTTTTT	CASSSPNEKLFF